The TCR beta chain under discussion was sequenced for a study of CD8 T cells in ankylosing spondylitis. Findings of the study overall: Relatively scarce in peripheral blood, disease-linked clones were CD8+.

This clonotype has ten or more counts. Its antigen is not known. This CDR3 is built from 14 residues. V lost 1 base and J 4 bases, leaving 11 bases between the germline ends. Germline V lookup: CDR1 SGHRS, CDR2 YFSETQ. Scientists made TCR beta libraries using quantitative 5'-RACE with molecular barcodes. TCRdb re-derived calls from the 5' RACE reads in MiXCR, one entry per CDR3 protein. The sample carries about 240,000 distinct CDR3 sequences, 9.5% to 12% recorded once. This sequence joins TRBV5-1 and TRBJ2-5; the D gene could be TRBD1 or TRBD2 (6 bases each). Sequenced input: blood, either unsorted or a sorted T cell fraction (not recorded which). The sequence was obtained from a male donor with ankylosing spondylitis or in good health (not recorded which). The CDR3 DNA reads as TGCGCCAGCAGCTTGCAACAGGGAGGAGAGACCCAGTACTTC. This translates into CASSLQQGGETQYF.